This is a list of T cell receptor beta chains from one sample in a study of T-cell memory formation after mild COVID-19. A single record per CDR3 protein comes from TCRdb applying MiXCR to the 5' RACE reads. The repertoire consists of around 300,000 distinct CDR3 sequences, with approximately 20% occurring once and the leading ten covering roughly 20%. Sequencing was performed on PBMCs or a T cell subset sorted from them (not recorded which). The receptors here all came from a man between 18 and 35 years old who had mild COVID-19 (a few samples of this study predate the infection). Cell type and time point are not known. CDR3s include the opening cysteine and the closing phenylalanine or tryptophan. The D gene is left open where the match is weak. Size is stated for part of the rows, as once, few or many counts, or as a class when the clone is expanded.

V: TRBV7-2
J: TRBJ1-5
size: few
D: -
DNA: TGTGCCAGCAGCCCGGGGGGGGGCGGAGATCAGCCCCAGCATTTT
CDR3: CASSPGGGGDQPQHF

V: TRBV5-1
J: TRBJ1-1
size: -
D: -
DNA: TGCGCCAGCAGCTTTGACAGTACTGAAGCTTTCTTT
CDR3: CASSFDSTEAFF

V: TRBV30
J: TRBJ1-1
size: few
D: -
DNA: TGTGCCTGGAGTGTCGGTGCGGTACTGGGGAACACTGAAGCTTTCTTT
CDR3: CAWSVGAVLGNTEAFF

V: TRBV5-1
J: TRBJ2-1
size: few
D: -
DNA: TGCGCCAGCAGCCCAGGGATTTTGTCCTACAATGAGCAGTTCTTC
CDR3: CASSPGILSYNEQFF

V: TRBV29-1
J: TRBJ1-1
size: few
D: -
DNA: TGCAGCGTTGAACCCGGGACACCCGCCACTGAAGCTTTCTTT
CDR3: CSVEPGTPATEAFF

V: TRBV12-5
J: TRBJ2-1
size: -
D: -
DNA: TGTGCTAGTGGTTCCAAGGCGGTAGCGGTGGCCGAGCAGTTCTTC
CDR3: CASGSKAVAVAEQFF

V: TRBV7-6
J: TRBJ2-2
size: few
D: -
DNA: TGTGCCAGCAGCGTAAGGACCCGGGGCACCGGGGAGCTGTTTTTT
CDR3: CASSVRTRGTGELFF

V: TRBV5-1
J: TRBJ2-2
size: many
D: -
DNA: TGCGCCAGCAGCTGGGGACTTTTGAACACCGGGGAGCTGTTTTTT
CDR3: CASSWGLLNTGELFF

V: TRBV29-1
J: TRBJ1-2
size: -
D: TRBD1
DNA: TGCAGCCTCCCGGAGGGGGCTTCTGGCTACACCTTC
CDR3: CSLPEGASGYTF

V: TRBV20-1
J: TRBJ2-5
size: -
D: TRBD2
DNA: TGCAGTGTCCCGACTAGCTTGCAAGAGACCCAGTACTTC
CDR3: CSVPTSLQETQYF

V: TRBV12-3/TRBV12-4
J: TRBJ2-3
size: -
D: TRBD2
DNA: TGTGCCAGCAGTTTAATGGTTCTAGCGGGGGCCCAAGGTACGCAGTATTTT
CDR3: CASSLMVLAGAQGTQYF

V: TRBV6-7
J: TRBJ1-5
size: -
D: TRBD1
DNA: TGTGCCCTCTGGGGGGGACAGGGGGCGTCGAGAAACAATCAGCCCCAGCATTTT
CDR3: CALWGGQGASRNNQPQHF

V: TRBV27
J: TRBJ2-3
size: once
D: -
DNA: TGTGCCAGCAGTCGGAGGAGCCGCGCAGATACGCAGTATTTT
CDR3: CASSRRSRADTQYF

V: TRBV9
J: TRBJ1-1
size: few
D: TRBD1
DNA: TGTGCCAGCAGCCCACAGGGGGTCTCTGAAGCTTTCTTT
CDR3: CASSPQGVSEAFF

V: TRBV28
J: TRBJ2-1
size: many
D: -
DNA: TGTGCCAGCAGTTTGGCATACAATGAGCAGTTCTTC
CDR3: CASSLAYNEQFF

V: TRBV20-1
J: TRBJ2-2
size: many
D: -
DNA: TGCAGTGCTAGTCCCGGGTCCGGGGAGCTGTTTTTT
CDR3: CSASPGSGELFF

V: TRBV9
J: TRBJ2-1
size: few
D: TRBD1
DNA: TGTGCCAGCAGCTTGACGACAGGGAATGAGCAGTTCTTC
CDR3: CASSLTTGNEQFF

V: TRBV3-1
J: TRBJ1-1
size: -
D: -
DNA: TGTGCCAGCAGCCCATCCGACACTGAAGCTTTCTTT
CDR3: CASSPSDTEAFF

V: TRBV4-1
J: TRBJ2-1
size: -
D: -
DNA: TGCGCCAGCAGCCCCCTTGCTGGGGGTAAGTCCTACAATGAGCAGTTCTTC
CDR3: CASSPLAGGKSYNEQFF

V: TRBV6-2/TRBV6-3
J: TRBJ2-1
size: few
D: -
DNA: TGTGCCAGCAGCAAACTCCGACAGGCGAGGGGCAATGAGCAGTTCTTC
CDR3: CASSKLRQARGNEQFF

V: TRBV7-3
J: TRBJ2-1
size: few
D: TRBD1
DNA: TGTGCCAGCAGCCCTACCCTGACAGGGAATAAGCAGTTCTTC
CDR3: CASSPTLTGNKQFF

V: TRBV5-1
J: TRBJ1-6
size: -
D: -
DNA: TGCGCCAGCAGCTTGGGTCCGGGATCGAATTCACCCCTCCACTTT
CDR3: CASSLGPGSNSPLHF

V: TRBV4-3
J: TRBJ2-3
size: -
D: TRBD2
DNA: TGCGCCAGCAGCCAAGCTGCGGGGGAGACAGATACGCAGTATTTT
CDR3: CASSQAAGETDTQYF

V: TRBV12-3/TRBV12-4
J: TRBJ2-5
size: few
D: TRBD1
DNA: TGTGCCACGACAGGGGGCCCCCAAGAGACCCAGTACTTC
CDR3: CATTGGPQETQYF

V: TRBV9
J: TRBJ2-1
size: few
D: -
DNA: TGTGCCAGCAGCGTTCCCCCTGCCAATGAGCAGTTCTTC
CDR3: CASSVPPANEQFF

V: TRBV5-1
J: TRBJ2-3
size: few
D: -
DNA: TGCGCCAGCAGCTTGCCTGACTTGGGCACAGATACGCAGTATTTT
CDR3: CASSLPDLGTDTQYF

V: TRBV30
J: TRBJ2-5
size: few
D: -
DNA: TGTGCCTGGGAGATCAGCGGAACCCAGTACTTC
CDR3: CAWEISGTQYF

V: TRBV20-1
J: TRBJ2-2
size: -
D: -
DNA: TGCAGTGCTAGGGGTTACACCGGGGAGCTGTTTTTT
CDR3: CSARGYTGELFF

V: TRBV6-5
J: TRBJ2-7
size: -
D: TRBD2
DNA: TGTGCCAGCCGTAGAGGGCGGGGGGGGACCTACGAGCAGTACTTC
CDR3: CASRRGRGGTYEQYF

V: TRBV20-1
J: TRBJ2-1
size: -
D: TRBD1
DNA: TGCAGTGCAAAGGGACAGGGGGGACCCTACAATGAGCAGTTCTTC
CDR3: CSAKGQGGPYNEQFF

V: TRBV6-5
J: TRBJ2-3
size: many
D: -
DNA: TGTGCCAGCCGGGGAAGCACAGATACGCAGTATTTT
CDR3: CASRGSTDTQYF

V: TRBV7-2
J: TRBJ1-5
size: -
D: -
DNA: TGTGCCAGCAGCGGGAACGGCGTCAGCAATCAGCCCCAGCATTTT
CDR3: CASSGNGVSNQPQHF

V: TRBV6-6
J: TRBJ2-5
size: -
D: -
DNA: TGTGCCAGCAGTTACGGGGACATGGGAGAGACCCAGTACTTC
CDR3: CASSYGDMGETQYF

V: TRBV7-3
J: TRBJ1-5
size: few
D: -
DNA: TGTGCCAGCAGCCAGGACAGCTATCAGCCCCAGCATTTT
CDR3: CASSQDSYQPQHF

V: TRBV12-3/TRBV12-4
J: TRBJ2-7
size: once
D: -
DNA: TGTGCCAGCAGTTTGGGATTGAGGAACGAGCAGTACTTC
CDR3: CASSLGLRNEQYF

V: TRBV29-1
J: TRBJ2-7
size: many
D: TRBD2
DNA: TGCAGCGTTGGGATTGGCGGGGGCTACGAGCAGTACTTC
CDR3: CSVGIGGGYEQYF

V: TRBV20-1
J: TRBJ2-1
size: many
D: -
DNA: TGCAGTGCTAGAGATGGGGCAGGGCTTGAGCAGTTCTTC
CDR3: CSARDGAGLEQFF